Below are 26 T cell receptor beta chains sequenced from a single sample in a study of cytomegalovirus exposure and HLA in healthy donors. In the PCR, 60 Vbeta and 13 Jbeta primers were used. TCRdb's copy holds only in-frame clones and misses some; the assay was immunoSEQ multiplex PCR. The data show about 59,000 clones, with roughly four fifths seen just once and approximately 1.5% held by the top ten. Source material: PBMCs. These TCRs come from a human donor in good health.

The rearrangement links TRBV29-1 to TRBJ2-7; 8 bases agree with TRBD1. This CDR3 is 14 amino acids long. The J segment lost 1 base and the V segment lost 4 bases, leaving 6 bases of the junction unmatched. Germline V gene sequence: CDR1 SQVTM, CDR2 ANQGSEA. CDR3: CSVAATGGSYEQYF. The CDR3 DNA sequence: TGCAGCGTTGCGGCTACAGGGGGGTCCTACGAGCAGTACTTC.

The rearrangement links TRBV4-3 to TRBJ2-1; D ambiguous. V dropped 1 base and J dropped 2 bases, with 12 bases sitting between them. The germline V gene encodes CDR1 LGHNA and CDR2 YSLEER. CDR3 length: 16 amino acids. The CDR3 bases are TGCGCCAGCAGCCAAGTTTATCTAAACCCCTACAATGAGCAGTTCTTC. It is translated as CASSQVYLNPYNEQFF.

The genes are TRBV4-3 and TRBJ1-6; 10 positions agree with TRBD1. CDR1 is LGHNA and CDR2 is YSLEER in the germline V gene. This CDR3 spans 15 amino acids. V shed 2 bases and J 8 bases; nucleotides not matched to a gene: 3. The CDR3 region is CASSQLTGGHSPLHF. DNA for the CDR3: TGCGCCAGCAGCCAACTGACAGGGGGCCATTCACCCCTCCACTTT.

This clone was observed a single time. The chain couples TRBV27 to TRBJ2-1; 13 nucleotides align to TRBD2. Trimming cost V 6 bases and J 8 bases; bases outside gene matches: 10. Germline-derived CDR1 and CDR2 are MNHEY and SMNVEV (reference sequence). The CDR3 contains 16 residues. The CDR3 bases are TGTGCCAGCAGGAAACTAGCGGGGGGGCCTTTGGATGAGCAGTTCTTC. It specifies CASRKLAGGPLDEQFF.

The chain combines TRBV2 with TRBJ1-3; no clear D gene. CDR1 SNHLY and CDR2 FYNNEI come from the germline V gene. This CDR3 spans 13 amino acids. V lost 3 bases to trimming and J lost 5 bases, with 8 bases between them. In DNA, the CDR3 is TGTGCCAGCAGTGATACACGCAGAAACACCATATATTTT. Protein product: CASSDTRRNTIYF.

This chain's CDR3 is CASSVGGQGAADEQFF. In nucleotides, the CDR3 is TGCGCCAGCAGCGTGGGGGGACAGGGGGCGGCGGATGAGCAGTTCTTC. This sequence joins TRBV5-1 and TRBJ2-1; the match to TRBD1 covers 12 bases. Trimming removed 4 bases from V and 8 bases from J; junction bases left unmatched: 10. The CDR3 is 16 amino acids. From germline, CDR1 is SGHRS and CDR2 YFSETQ.

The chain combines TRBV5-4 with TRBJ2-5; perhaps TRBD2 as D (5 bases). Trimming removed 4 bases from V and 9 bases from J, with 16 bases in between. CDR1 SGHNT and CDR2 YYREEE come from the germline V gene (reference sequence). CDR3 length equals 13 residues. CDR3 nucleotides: TGTGCCAGCAGCCCGACACCTCACGGGGCCCAGTACTTC. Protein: CASSPTPHGAQYF.

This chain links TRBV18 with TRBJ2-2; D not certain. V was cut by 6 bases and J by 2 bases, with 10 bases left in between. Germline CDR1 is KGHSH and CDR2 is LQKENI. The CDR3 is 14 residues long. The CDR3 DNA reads TGTGCCAGCTCTCGCACGGTTAACACCGGGGAGCTGTTTTTT. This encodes CASSRTVNTGELFF.

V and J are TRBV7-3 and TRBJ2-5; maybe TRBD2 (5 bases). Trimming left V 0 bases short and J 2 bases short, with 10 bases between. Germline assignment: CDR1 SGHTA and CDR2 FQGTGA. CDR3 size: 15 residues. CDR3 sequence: CASSLTSAKQETQYF. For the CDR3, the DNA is TGTGCCAGCAGCTTAACTAGCGCCAAACAAGAGACCCAGTACTTC.

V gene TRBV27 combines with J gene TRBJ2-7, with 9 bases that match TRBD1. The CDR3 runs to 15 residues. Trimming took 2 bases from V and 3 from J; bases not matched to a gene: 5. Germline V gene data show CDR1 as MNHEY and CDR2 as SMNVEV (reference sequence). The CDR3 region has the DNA TGTGCCAGCAGTTTAACGGGGGGACAGGGCTACGAGCAGTACTTC. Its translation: CASSLTGGQGYEQYF.

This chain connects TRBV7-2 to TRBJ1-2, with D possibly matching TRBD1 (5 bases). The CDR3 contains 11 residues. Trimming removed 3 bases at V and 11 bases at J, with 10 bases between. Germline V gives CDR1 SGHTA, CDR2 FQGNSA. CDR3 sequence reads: CASSLTQGYTF. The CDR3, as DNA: TGTGCCAGCAGCTTGACCCAGGGATACACCTTC.

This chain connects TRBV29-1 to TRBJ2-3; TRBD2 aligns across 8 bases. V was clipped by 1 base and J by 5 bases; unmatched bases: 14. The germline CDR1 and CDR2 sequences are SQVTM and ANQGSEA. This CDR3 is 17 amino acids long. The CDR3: CSVEVDSLAGLGDTQYF. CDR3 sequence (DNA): TGCAGCGTTGAAGTAGACTCATTAGCGGGGTTAGGAGATACGCAGTATTTT.

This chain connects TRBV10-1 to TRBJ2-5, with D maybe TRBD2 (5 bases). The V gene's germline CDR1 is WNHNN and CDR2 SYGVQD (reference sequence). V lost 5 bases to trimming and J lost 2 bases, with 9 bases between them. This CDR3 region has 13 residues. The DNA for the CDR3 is TGCGCCAGCAGTAGAGGGAGTCAAGAGACCCAGTACTTC. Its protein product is CASSRGSQETQYF.

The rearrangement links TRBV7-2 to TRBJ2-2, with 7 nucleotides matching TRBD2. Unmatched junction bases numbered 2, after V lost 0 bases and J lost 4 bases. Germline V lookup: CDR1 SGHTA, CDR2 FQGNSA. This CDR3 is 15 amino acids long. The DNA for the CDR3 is TGTGCCAGCAGCTTAGCGGGAGGGCGCACCGGGGAGCTGTTTTTT. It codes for CASSLAGGRTGELFF.

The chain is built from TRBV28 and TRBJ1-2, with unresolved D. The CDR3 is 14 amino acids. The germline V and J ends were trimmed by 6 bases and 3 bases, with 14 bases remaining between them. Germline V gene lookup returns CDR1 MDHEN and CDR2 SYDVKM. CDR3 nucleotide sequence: TGTGCCAGCAGGTCAACCGGAGAAGACTATGGCTACACCTTC. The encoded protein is CASRSTGEDYGYTF.

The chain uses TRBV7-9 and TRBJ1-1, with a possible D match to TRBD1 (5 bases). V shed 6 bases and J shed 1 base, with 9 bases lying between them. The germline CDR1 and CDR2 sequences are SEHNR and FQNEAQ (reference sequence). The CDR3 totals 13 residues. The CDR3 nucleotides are TGTGCCAGCAGTCGTCAGGGGAACACTGAAGCTTTCTTT. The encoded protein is CASSRQGNTEAFF.

CDR3: CASSFRGTGQPQHF. DNA for the CDR3: TGTGCCAGTAGTTTCAGGGGTACAGGTCAGCCCCAGCATTTT. The genes are TRBV19 and TRBJ1-5, with D possibly being TRBD1 (6 bases). V was clipped by 5 bases and J by 6 bases, with 14 bases between them. Germline CDR1 is LNHDA and CDR2 is SQIVND (reference sequence). This CDR3 is 14 amino acids long.

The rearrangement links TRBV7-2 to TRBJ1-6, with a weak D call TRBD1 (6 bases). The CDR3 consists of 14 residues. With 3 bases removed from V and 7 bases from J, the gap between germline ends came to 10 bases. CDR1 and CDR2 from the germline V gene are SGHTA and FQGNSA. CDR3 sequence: CASSLRGSNSPLHF. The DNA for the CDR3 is TGTGCCAGCAGCTTGAGGGGGAGCAATTCACCCCTCCACTTT.

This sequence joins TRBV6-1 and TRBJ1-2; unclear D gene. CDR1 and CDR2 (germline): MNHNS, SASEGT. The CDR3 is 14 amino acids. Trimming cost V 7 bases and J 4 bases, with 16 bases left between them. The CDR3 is CASTEGTESYGYTF. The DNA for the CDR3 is TGTGCCAGCACCGAAGGAACAGAATCCTATGGCTACACCTTC.

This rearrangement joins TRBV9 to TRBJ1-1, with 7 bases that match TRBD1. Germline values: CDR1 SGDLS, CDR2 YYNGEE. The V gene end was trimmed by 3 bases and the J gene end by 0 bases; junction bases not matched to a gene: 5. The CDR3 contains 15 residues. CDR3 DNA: TGTGCCAGCAGCGCCCGACAGGGAATGAACACTGAAGCTTTCTTT. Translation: CASSARQGMNTEAFF. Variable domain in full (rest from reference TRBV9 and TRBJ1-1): DSGVTQTPKHLITATGQRVTLRCSPRSGDLSVYWYQQSLDQGLQFLIQYYNGEERAKGNILERFSAQQFPDLHSELNLSSLELGDSALYFCASSARQGMNTEAFFGQGTRLTVV.

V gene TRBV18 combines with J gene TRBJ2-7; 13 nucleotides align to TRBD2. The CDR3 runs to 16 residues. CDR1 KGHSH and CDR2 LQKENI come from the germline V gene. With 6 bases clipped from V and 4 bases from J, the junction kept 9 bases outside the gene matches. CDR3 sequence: CASSLGLAGALYEQYF. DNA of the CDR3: TGTGCCAGCTCCCTCGGACTAGCGGGAGCCTTATACGAGCAGTACTTC.

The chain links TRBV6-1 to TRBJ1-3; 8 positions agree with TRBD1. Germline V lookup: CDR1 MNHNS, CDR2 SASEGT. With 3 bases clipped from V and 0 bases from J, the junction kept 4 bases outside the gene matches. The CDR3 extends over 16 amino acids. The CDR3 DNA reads TGTGCCAGCAGTGAGCAGGGGGCGAGCTCTGGAAACACCATATATTTT. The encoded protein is CASSEQGASSGNTIYF.

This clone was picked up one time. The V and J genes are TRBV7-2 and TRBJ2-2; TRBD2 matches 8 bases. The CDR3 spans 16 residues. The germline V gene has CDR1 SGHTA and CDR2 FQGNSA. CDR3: CGTTRRASGSTGELFF. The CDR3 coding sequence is TGTGGCACAACCCGAAGGGCGAGCGGGAGCACCGGGGAGCTGTTTTTT.

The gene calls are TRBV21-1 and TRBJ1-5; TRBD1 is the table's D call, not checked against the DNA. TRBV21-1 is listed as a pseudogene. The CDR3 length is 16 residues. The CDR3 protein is CASSKRYGVQGQPQHF. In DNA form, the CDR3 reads TGTGCCAGCAGCAAAAGGTATGGGGTTCAGGGACAGCCCCAGCATTTT.

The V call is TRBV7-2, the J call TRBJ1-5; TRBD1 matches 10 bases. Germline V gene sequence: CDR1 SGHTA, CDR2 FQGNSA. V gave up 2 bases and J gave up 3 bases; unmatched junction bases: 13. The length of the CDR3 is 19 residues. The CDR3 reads CASSLRGWGTGAHNQPQHF. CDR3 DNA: TGTGCCAGCAGCTTACGGGGATGGGGGACAGGGGCCCACAATCAGCCCCAGCATTTT.

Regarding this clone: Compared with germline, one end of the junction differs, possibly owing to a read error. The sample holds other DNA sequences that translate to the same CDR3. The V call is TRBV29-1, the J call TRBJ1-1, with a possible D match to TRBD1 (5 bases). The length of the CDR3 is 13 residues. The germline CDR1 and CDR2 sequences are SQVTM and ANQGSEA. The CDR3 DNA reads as TGCAGCGTTGCGGCGCAGGGTTACACTGAAGCTTTTTTT. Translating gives CSVAAQGYTEAFF.